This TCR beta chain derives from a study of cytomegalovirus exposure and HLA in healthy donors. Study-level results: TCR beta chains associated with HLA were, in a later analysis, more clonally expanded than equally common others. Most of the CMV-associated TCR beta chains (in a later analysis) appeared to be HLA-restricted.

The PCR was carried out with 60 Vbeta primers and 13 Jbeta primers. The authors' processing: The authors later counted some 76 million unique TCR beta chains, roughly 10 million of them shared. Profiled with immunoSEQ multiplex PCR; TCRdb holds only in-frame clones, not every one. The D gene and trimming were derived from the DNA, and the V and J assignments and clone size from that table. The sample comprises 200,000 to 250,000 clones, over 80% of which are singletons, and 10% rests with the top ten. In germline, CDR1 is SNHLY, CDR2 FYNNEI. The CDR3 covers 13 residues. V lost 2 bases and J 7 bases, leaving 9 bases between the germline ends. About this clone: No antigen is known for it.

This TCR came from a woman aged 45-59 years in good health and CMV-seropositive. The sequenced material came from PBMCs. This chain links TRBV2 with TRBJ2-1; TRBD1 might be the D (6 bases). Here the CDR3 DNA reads TGTGCCAGCAGTGAACTCAGGGGTAATGAGCAGTTCTTC. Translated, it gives CASSELRGNEQFF.